The present T cell receptor (beta chain) was sequenced within a study of blood T cell repertoires in COVID-19. Study members were between about 18 and 95 years old and lived in 20 to 30 US regions. Libraries were prepared by immunoSEQ multiplex PCR; TCRdb keeps only in-frame clonotypes and omits some of them. The sample lists roughly 380,000 clones; 85% to 90% were seen once. Trimming cost V 5 bases and J 4 bases; bases outside gene matches: 7. Germline V gene sequence: CDR1 SGHTA, CDR2 FQGTGA. The CDR3 is 16 amino acids. Only one count was recorded for this clone. The chain carries TRBV7-3 and TRBJ2-2, with 10 bases lining up with TRBD1. The sample was PBMCs or T cells enriched from blood (not recorded which). The receptor was isolated from a woman aged 25 to 39 who had been exposed to COVID-19. The CDR3, as DNA: TGTGCCAGCAGCCCGACAGGGGGCCGTGGCACCGGGGAGCTGTTTTTT. This encodes CASSPTGGRGTGELFF.